The 26 T cell receptor beta chains below come from one sample, sequenced in a study of T cell changes during pregnancy in multiple sclerosis. TCRdb's table, derived via immunoSEQ multiplex PCR, lists solely in-frame clones and lacks some. In the table there are 60,000 to 70,000 clones, 91% of which are singletons. The specimen was peripheral blood, collected after pregnancy. The source is a female donor in good health, enrolled as a control in a pregnancy study.

The chain uses TRBV10-3 and TRBJ1-1; the match to TRBD1 covers 10 bases. The CDR3 loop spans 16 amino acids. Germline V gene lookup returns CDR1 ENHRY and CDR2 SYGVKD. V shed 6 bases and J 0 bases; nucleotides not matched to a gene: 7. For the CDR3, the DNA is TGTGCCATCAGCCGACAGGGGGCGCCGATGAACACTGAAGCTTTCTTT. Encoded protein: CAISRQGAPMNTEAFF.

This sequence joins TRBV27 and TRBJ1-6; no definite D call. The germline gives CDR1 MNHEY, CDR2 SMNVEV (reference sequence). The CDR3 is 14 amino acids. V lost 6 bases and J 4 bases, leaving 10 bases between the germline ends. The chain's CDR3 is CASSPPGYNSPLHF. The DNA of the CDR3 is TGTGCCAGCAGCCCCCCGGGATATAATTCACCCCTCCACTTT.

The rearrangement links TRBV9 to TRBJ2-7, with 9 bases lining up with TRBD1. The V gene's germline CDR1 is SGDLS and CDR2 YYNGEE. Trimming took 2 bases from V and 4 from J; bases not matched to a gene: 7. This CDR3 spans 15 amino acids. For the CDR3, the DNA is TGTGCCAGCAGCGTCGGCCCGGACAGGGGTTACGAGCAGTACTTC. Protein sequence: CASSVGPDRGYEQYF.

V gene TRBV29-1 combines with J gene TRBJ1-2, with D perhaps matching TRBD1 (5 bases). Germline-derived CDR1 and CDR2 are SQVTM and ANQGSEA. Trimming removed 7 bases at V and 5 bases at J, with 14 bases between. The CDR3 spans 12 residues. The CDR3 DNA reads TGCAGCGCACGGCGCGGGGGGTATGGCTACACCTTC. Its protein product is CSARRGGYGYTF.

The J gene is TRBJ1-6, the V gene TRBV27; D ambiguous. Trimming pared 11 bases from V and 6 bases from J, leaving 11 bases between. The CDR3 sequence is 12 residues long. Looked up from germline, CDR1 is MNHEY and CDR2 is SMNVEV (reference sequence). In DNA form, the CDR3 reads TGTGCCGGCGGACTGCTTAATTCACCCCTCCACTTT. This codes for CAGGLLNSPLHF.

A few counts support this clone. The chain combines TRBV9 with TRBJ2-2; D unresolved. Germline-derived CDR1 and CDR2 are SGDLS and YYNGEE. Trimming stripped 0 bases from V and 7 bases from J, with 4 bases between. The CDR3 runs to 12 residues. The CDR3 DNA reads TGTGCCAGCAGCGTAGCACTCGGGGAGCTGTTTTTT. Translated: CASSVALGELFF.

V is TRBV9 and J is TRBJ1-4; TRBD1 matches at 8 bases. Looked up from germline, CDR1 is SGDLS and CDR2 is YYNGEE. This CDR3 has 14 amino acids. V gave up 4 bases and J gave up 7 bases; unmatched junction bases: 6. Here the CDR3 reads CASSPHRGSEKLFF. The DNA for the CDR3 is TGTGCCAGCAGCCCCCACAGGGGGAGTGAAAAACTGTTTTTT. Variable domain in full (rest from reference TRBV9 and TRBJ1-4): DSGVTQTPKHLITATGQRVTLRCSPRSGDLSVYWYQQSLDQGLQFLIQYYNGEERAKGNILERFSAQQFPDLHSELNLSSLELGDSALYFCASSPHRGSEKLFFGSGTQLSVL.

The chain links TRBV5-6 to TRBJ1-1; TRBD1 aligns across 9 bases. V shed 0 bases and J 4 bases; nucleotides not matched to a gene: 4. The CDR3 consists of 15 residues. CDR1 and CDR2 from the germline V gene are SGHDT and YYEEEE. CDR3: CASSLDRGQITEAFF. The CDR3 coding sequence is TGTGCCAGCAGCTTGGACAGGGGGCAGATCACTGAAGCTTTCTTT.

Judged by abundance, this clone is medium-sized. The genes are TRBV29-1 and TRBJ1-6; 8 nucleotides align to TRBD1. The V segment lost 1 base and the J segment 0 bases; nucleotides outside the gene matches: 2. The CDR3 is 16 amino acids. The germline gives CDR1 SQVTM, CDR2 ANQGSEA. The CDR3 coding sequence is TGCAGCGTTGAAGGGACAGGGAGCTCCTATAATTCACCCCTCCACTTT. As protein: CSVEGTGSSYNSPLHF.

The V gene is TRBV18, the J gene TRBJ1-3, with 7 bases matching TRBD1. V trimming: 6 bases; J trimming: 2 bases; junction bases outside the gene matches: 10. The CDR3 is 16 amino acids. The germline gives CDR1 KGHSH, CDR2 LQKENI. The CDR3 DNA sequence: TGTGCCAGCTCGCTCGGAAACAGGGGAACTGGAAACACCATATATTTT. Protein: CASSLGNRGTGNTIYF.

The sample holds one count of this clone. The CDR3 spells CAWSVVQRGYNEQFF. In DNA form, the CDR3 reads TGTGCCTGGAGTGTCGTCCAGCGGGGTTACAATGAGCAGTTCTTC. The chain joins TRBV30 to TRBJ2-1; 7 bases are a match to TRBD2. From germline, CDR1 is GTSNPN and CDR2 SVGIG (reference sequence). This CDR3 comprises 15 residues. The V and J ends lost 0 bases and 4 bases, in that order; junction bases with no gene match: 6.

The chain has TRBV7-6 and TRBJ2-7, with 11 nucleotides matching TRBD1. Germline V lookup: CDR1 SGHVS, CDR2 FNYEAQ. The trim removed 1 base at V and 3 bases at J, leaving 5 bases unmatched. The CDR3 is 16 residues long. The CDR3 loop is CASSLEGGTGGYEQYF. The CDR3 bases are TGTGCCAGCAGCTTAGAAGGGGGGACAGGGGGCTACGAGCAGTACTTC.

The chain uses TRBV19 and TRBJ2-3; TRBD2 matches 8 bases. Germline CDR1 and CDR2: LNHDA and SQIVND (reference sequence). The CDR3 totals 15 residues. Losses at the gene ends were 4 bases for V and 5 bases for J; bases not matched to a gene: 8. The CDR3 region has the DNA TGTGCCAGTAGTACCGTCCCGGCGGGAGGAGATACGCAGTATTTT. Its translation is CASSTVPAGGDTQYF.

This chain links TRBV20-1 with TRBJ2-2; 7 nucleotides match TRBD1. CDR1 is DFQATT, CDR2 SNEGSKA, per germline (reference sequence). This CDR3 spans 11 amino acids. The junction had 2 bases not matched to a gene; V was cut back by 5 bases and J by 8 bases. The CDR3: CSADRVGELFF. CDR3 bases: TGCAGTGCTGACAGGGTGGGGGAGCTGTTTTTT.

The rearrangement joins TRBV7-2 to TRBJ1-2, with TRBD1 as a possible D gene (5 bases). Germline lookup yields CDR1 SGHTA and CDR2 FQGNSA. The CDR3 extends over 13 amino acids. V lost 5 bases to trimming and J lost 4 bases, with 11 bases between them. The DNA of the CDR3 is TGTGCCAGCAGCCAGGACAACCTCTATGGCTACACCTTC. This sequence encodes CASSQDNLYGYTF.

V gene TRBV27 combines with J gene TRBJ2-7, with 7 bases aligning to TRBD1. The CDR3 covers 14 residues. The V and J ends lost 5 bases and 2 bases, in that order; junction bases with no gene match: 6. Germline V gene sequence: CDR1 MNHEY, CDR2 SMNVEV (reference sequence). The CDR3 sequence: CASSPRGTAYEQYF. The CDR3, as DNA: TGTGCCAGCAGTCCAAGAGGGACAGCCTACGAGCAGTACTTC.

This chain joins TRBV2 and TRBJ1-1, with 9 bases matching TRBD1. The V segment lost 4 bases and the J segment 3 bases; nucleotides outside the gene matches: 0. The CDR3 is 13 residues long. The V gene's germline CDR1 is SNHLY and CDR2 FYNNEI. CDR3 protein: CASSGQGDTEAFF. The CDR3 DNA sequence: TGTGCCAGCAGTGGACAGGGGGACACTGAAGCTTTCTTT.

The V and J genes are TRBV11-2 and TRBJ1-2; D remains ambiguous. Per germline, CDR1 SGHAT and CDR2 FQNNGV. Trimming shortened V by 5 bases and J by 4 bases, and 17 bases separated the two germline ends. CDR3 length equals 15 residues. The CDR3 region is CASSPDGVLFYGYTF. The CDR3 nucleotides are TGTGCCAGCAGCCCAGACGGGGTTCTTTTCTATGGCTACACCTTC.

CDR3 protein: CASSLVGLAGGGETQYF. CDR3 coding DNA: TGTGCCAGCAGCTTAGTGGGACTAGCGGGGGGCGGAGAGACCCAGTACTTC. The V gene is TRBV7-2, the J gene TRBJ2-5; 15 bases map to TRBD2. V shed 1 base and J 4 bases; nucleotides not matched to a gene: 4. Looked up from germline, CDR1 is SGHTA and CDR2 is FQGNSA. The length of the CDR3 is 17 residues.

The chain couples TRBV7-2 to TRBJ2-3; 9 nucleotides align to TRBD2. V lost 3 bases and J lost 5; bases outside the gene matches: 9. Germline CDR1 is SGHTA and CDR2 is FQGNSA. The length of the CDR3 is 16 residues. CDR3 DNA: TGTGCCAGCAGCTTCCGAGCGGGGGGTACTGGAGATACGCAGTATTTT. Protein: CASSFRAGGTGDTQYF.

The chain employs TRBV9 and TRBJ2-2, with 11 bases that match TRBD2. Germline loops: CDR1 SGDLS, CDR2 YYNGEE. CDR3 length equals 17 residues. V was clipped by 3 bases and J by 2 bases; unmatched bases: 6. CDR3 protein: CASSASTSGGNTGELFF. CDR3 in DNA: TGTGCCAGCAGCGCCTCAACTAGCGGGGGAAACACCGGGGAGCTGTTTTTT. The full variable domain, with the rest looked up from reference TRBV9 and TRBJ2-2, is DSGVTQTPKHLITATGQRVTLRCSPRSGDLSVYWYQQSLDQGLQFLIQYYNGEERAKGNILERFSAQQFPDLHSELNLSSLELGDSALYFCASSASTSGGNTGELFFGEGSRLTVL.

This clone was picked up one time. The rearrangement joins TRBV5-1 to TRBJ1-5; D is perhaps TRBD1 (6 bases). Germline-derived CDR1 and CDR2 are SGHRS and YFSETQ. This CDR3 has 16 residues. V lost 4 bases to trimming and J lost 6 bases, with 20 bases between them. DNA for the CDR3: TGCGCCAGCAGCCCATCCAGCGGGGGCACAATTCAGCCCCAGCATTTT. Encoded protein: CASSPSSGGTIQPQHF.

This rearrangement joins TRBV11-2 to TRBJ2-1; 7 nucleotides match TRBD1. This CDR3 comprises 16 residues. Unmatched junction bases numbered 10, after V lost 3 bases and J lost 5 bases. Germline V gene lookup returns CDR1 SGHAT and CDR2 FQNNGV. CDR3 loop: CASSLKPGQPNNEQFF. CDR3 DNA: TGTGCCAGCAGCTTGAAACCGGGACAGCCAAACAATGAGCAGTTCTTC.

The chain combines TRBV10-2 with TRBJ1-1; 7 bases are a match to TRBD1. Germline lookup yields CDR1 WSHSY and CDR2 SAAADI. The CDR3 spans 15 residues. Trimming at V came to 5 bases and at J to 3 bases, leaving 9 bases not matched to a gene. CDR3 in DNA: TGCGCCAGCAGTTGGTCAGGGGGGTCGGACACTGAAGCTTTCTTT. As protein: CASSWSGGSDTEAFF.

The chain recombines TRBV19 with TRBJ2-5; 8 bases align to TRBD1. Germline loops: CDR1 LNHDA, CDR2 SQIVND (reference sequence). V lost 6 bases, J lost 4 bases, and 4 bases stayed unmatched. The CDR3 is made up of 13 amino acids. The DNA for the CDR3 is TGTGCCAGTAGGGACAGGGCAGGAGAGACCCAGTACTTC. Its translation: CASRDRAGETQYF.

The genes are TRBV30 and TRBJ2-5; 16 nucleotides align to TRBD2. Germline V CDR1 and CDR2: GTSNPN, SVGIG (reference sequence). The CDR3 loop spans 16 amino acids. V lost 2 bases to trimming and J lost 5 bases; unmatched junction nucleotides: 5. The CDR3 is CAWSPGLAGGPETQYF. For the CDR3, the DNA is TGTGCCTGGAGTCCGGGACTAGCGGGGGGGCCTGAGACCCAGTACTTC.